This TCR beta chain was captured by sequencing in a study of T cells in narcolepsy. The CDR3 extends over 16 amino acids. The germline V and J ends were trimmed by 6 bases and 4 bases, with 18 bases remaining between them. Per germline, CDR1 WSHSY and CDR2 SAAADI. Only in-frame clones appear in the TCRdb table, and some are missing; sequencing was by immunoSEQ multiplex PCR. The table has tens of thousands of clones, roughly four fifths seen once. Sequencing input: CD45RA- memory CD4+ T cells from PBMCs. The chain joins TRBV10-2 to TRBJ2-2; maybe TRBD1 (6 bases). This clonotype was obtained from a human donor with narcolepsy. The CDR3 DNA sequence: TGCGCCAGCAGAAACCCTCCGGACAGTCCCACCGGGGAGCTGTTTTTT. Amino acids: CASRNPPDSPTGELFF.